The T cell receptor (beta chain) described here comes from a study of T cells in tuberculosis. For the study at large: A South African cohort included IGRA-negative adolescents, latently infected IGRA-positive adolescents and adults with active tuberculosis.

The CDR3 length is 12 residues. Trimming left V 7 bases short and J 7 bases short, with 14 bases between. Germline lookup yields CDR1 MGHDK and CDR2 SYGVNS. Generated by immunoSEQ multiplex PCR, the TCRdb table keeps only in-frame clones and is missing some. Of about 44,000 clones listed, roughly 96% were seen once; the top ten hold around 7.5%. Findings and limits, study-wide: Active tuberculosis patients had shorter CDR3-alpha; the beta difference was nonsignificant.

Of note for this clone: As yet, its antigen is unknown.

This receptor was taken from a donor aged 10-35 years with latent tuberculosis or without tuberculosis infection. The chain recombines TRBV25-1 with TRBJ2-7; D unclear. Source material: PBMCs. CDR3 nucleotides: TGTGCCAGCATCGACGGAGTGTCAGAGCAGTACTTC. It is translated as CASIDGVSEQYF.